Reported below is one T cell receptor beta chain. Its target is unknown. CDR3 size: 15 residues. The germline V gene has CDR1 SGHTA and CDR2 FQGNSA. V lost 1 base to trimming and J lost 8 bases, with 15 bases between them. These data are taken from a study of CD8+CD57+ T cells in acquired aplastic anemia. Study context: Sorted cells (CD4+ and CD8+) yielded DNA amounts that averaged roughly 3.2 ug.

TCR beta VDJ and CDR3 profiling used genomic DNA as template. TCRdb passed the reads through MiXCR, listing each CDR3 protein once. The data contain around 400,000 distinct CDR3 sequences, about two thirds of them singletons. General study results and limits: Statistical testing detected no significant gap in CD8+ Simpson's diversity between patients and controls.

This chain uses TRBV7-2 with TRBJ2-1; D is ambiguous. The sequenced sample was sorted CD4+, CD8+, or CD8+CD57+ T cells (not recorded which) from PBMCs. The receptor comes from a human donor in good health, serving as a control. CDR3 in DNA: TGTGCCAGCAGCTTAGACGCAGTGAATACGCATGAGCAGTTCTTC. Translation gives CASSLDAVNTHEQFF.